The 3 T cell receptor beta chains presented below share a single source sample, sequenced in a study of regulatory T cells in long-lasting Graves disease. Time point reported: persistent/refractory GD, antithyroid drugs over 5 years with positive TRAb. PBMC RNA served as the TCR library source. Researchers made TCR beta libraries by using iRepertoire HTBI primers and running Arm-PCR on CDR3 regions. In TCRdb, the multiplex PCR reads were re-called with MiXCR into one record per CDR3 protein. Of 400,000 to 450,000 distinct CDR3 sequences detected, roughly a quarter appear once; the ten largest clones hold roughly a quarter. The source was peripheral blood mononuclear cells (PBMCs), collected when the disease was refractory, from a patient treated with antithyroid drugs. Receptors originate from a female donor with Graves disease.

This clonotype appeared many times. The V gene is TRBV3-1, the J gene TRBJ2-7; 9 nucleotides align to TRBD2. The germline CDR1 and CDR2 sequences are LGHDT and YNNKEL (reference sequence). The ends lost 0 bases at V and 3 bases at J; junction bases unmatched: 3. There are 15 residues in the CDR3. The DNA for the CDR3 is TGTGCCAGCAGCCAAGATCATAGCGGGAGCTACGAGCAGTACTTC. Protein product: CASSQDHSGSYEQYF.

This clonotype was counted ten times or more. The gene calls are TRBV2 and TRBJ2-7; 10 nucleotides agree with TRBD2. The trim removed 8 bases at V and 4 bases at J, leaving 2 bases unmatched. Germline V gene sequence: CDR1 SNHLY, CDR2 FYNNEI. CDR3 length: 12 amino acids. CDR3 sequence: CASRTSGYEQYF. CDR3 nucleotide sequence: TGTGCCAGCCGGACTAGCGGATACGAGCAGTACTTC.

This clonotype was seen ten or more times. For the CDR3, the DNA is TGTGCCAGCAGTCCCGACGCAAAAAGAGATACGCAGTATTTT. Translation: CASSPDAKRDTQYF. This sequence joins TRBV28 and TRBJ2-3; D unclear. The CDR3 consists of 14 residues. Germline CDR1 MDHEN, CDR2 SYDVKM. V was trimmed by 5 bases and J by 5 bases, leaving 14 bases between them.